The 9 T cell receptor beta chains presented below share a single source sample, sequenced in a study of T cell repertoires in cytomegalovirus infection. TCRdb fed the reads into MiXCR, producing one record per CDR3 protein. The sample has more than 250,000 distinct CDR3 sequences, approximately 25% seen once. The antigens these receptors bind are not known. This specimen consisted of cultured PBMCs, obtained from culture after CMV antigen stimulation. These receptors originate from a human donor in good health (CMV status not recorded). Some clones in this sample may be carry-over from other donors' samples.

J is TRBJ2-7 and V is TRBV3-1, with 10 bases identical to TRBD2. Germline V gives CDR1 LGHDT, CDR2 YNNKEL (reference sequence). This CDR3 has 13 amino acids. V shed 2 bases and J 5 bases; nucleotides not matched to a gene: 0. The chain's CDR3 is CASSQLAGDEQYF. The CDR3 DNA reads TGTGCCAGCAGCCAACTAGCGGGAGACGAGCAGTACTTC.

The CDR3 region is CASSSSRSRDHEKLFF. The CDR3 nucleotides read TGTGCCAGCAGCTCCTCGCGCTCGAGAGATCATGAAAAACTGTTTTTT. The chain recombines TRBV7-9 with TRBJ1-4; D is unclear. CDR1 and CDR2 (germline): SEHNR, FQNEAQ (reference sequence). V dropped 4 bases and J dropped 6 bases, with 18 bases sitting between them. The CDR3 is 16 residues long.

This clonotype has at least ten counts. The chain recombines TRBV7-2 with TRBJ2-2, with 8 nucleotides matching TRBD2. The CDR3 length is 17 residues. Trimming removed 5 bases from V and 0 bases from J; junction bases left unmatched: 8. Germline V gives CDR1 SGHTA, CDR2 FQGNSA. The CDR3 nucleotides are TGTGCCAGCAGCCTCCAACTAGCGGACACGAACACCGGGGAGCTGTTTTTT. Amino acid sequence: CASSLQLADTNTGELFF.

The chain has TRBV12-3 or TRBV12-4 and TRBJ2-5; 10 nucleotides line up with TRBD2. The V segment lost 5 bases and the J segment 1 base; nucleotides outside the gene matches: 7. CDR3 length equals 16 residues. CDR3 bases: TGTGCCAGCAGTCTTGTGACTAGCGGGTTCCAAGAGACCCAGTACTTC. Encoded protein: CASSLVTSGFQETQYF.

V usage is TRBV11-3 and J usage is TRBJ2-3, with 8 positions matching TRBD2. The CDR3 consists of 15 residues. CDR1 is SGHNT, CDR2 YENEEA, per germline. V trimming: 6 bases; J trimming: 0 bases; junction bases outside the gene matches: 5. The CDR3 loop reads CASRTGGGSTDTQYF. For the CDR3, the DNA is TGTGCCAGCAGGACGGGGGGGGGGAGCACAGATACGCAGTATTTT.

The sample holds a few counts of this clonotype. The rearrangement uses TRBV4-1 and TRBJ2-3, with D unresolved. In germline, CDR1 is MGHRA, CDR2 YSYEKL. There are 14 residues in the CDR3. V was shortened by 1 base and J by 4 bases, with 9 bases between the two germline ends. The CDR3: CASSQGLAADTQYF. DNA for the CDR3: TGCGCCAGCAGCCAAGGCCTTGCGGCAGATACGCAGTATTTT.

The chain combines TRBV7-4 with TRBJ2-5, with unresolved D. The V end lost 7 bases, the J end lost 3 bases, and 9 bases lay between the germline ends. This CDR3 has 12 amino acids. The germline V gene has CDR1 SGHVT and CDR2 SQSDAQ. CDR3 nucleotides: TGTGCCAGCACCTCTCATGAAGAGACCCAGTACTTC. It encodes CASTSHEETQYF. Looking up the rest from reference TRBV7-4 and TRBJ2-5 gives the full variable domain: GAGVSQSPRYKVAKRGRDVALRCDSISGHVTLYWYRQTLGQGSEVLTYSQSDAQRDKSGRPSGRFSAERPERSVSTLKIQRTEQGDSAVYLCASTSHEETQYFGPGTRLLVL.

This clonotype was counted many times. The chain employs TRBV7-2 and TRBJ2-3; D possibly uses TRBD1 or TRBD2 (5 bases each). Germline loops: CDR1 SGHTA, CDR2 FQGNSA. V was pared by 6 bases and J by 2 bases, with 12 bases between. The length of the CDR3 is 14 residues. The CDR3 protein is CASRPGPSTDTQYF. The CDR3 DNA sequence: TGTGCCAGCAGGCCGGGACCGTCCACAGATACGCAGTATTTT.

This clonotype was seen a handful of times. The chain couples TRBV28 to TRBJ1-2; possibly TRBD1 for D (5 bases). There are 12 residues in the CDR3. Trimming took off 4 bases at V and 4 bases at J, with 7 bases between the two ends. Looked up from germline, CDR1 is MDHEN and CDR2 is SYDVKM. The CDR3 bases are TGTGCCAGCAGTTGGGGGGTCTATGGCTACACCTTC. Its protein is CASSWGVYGYTF.